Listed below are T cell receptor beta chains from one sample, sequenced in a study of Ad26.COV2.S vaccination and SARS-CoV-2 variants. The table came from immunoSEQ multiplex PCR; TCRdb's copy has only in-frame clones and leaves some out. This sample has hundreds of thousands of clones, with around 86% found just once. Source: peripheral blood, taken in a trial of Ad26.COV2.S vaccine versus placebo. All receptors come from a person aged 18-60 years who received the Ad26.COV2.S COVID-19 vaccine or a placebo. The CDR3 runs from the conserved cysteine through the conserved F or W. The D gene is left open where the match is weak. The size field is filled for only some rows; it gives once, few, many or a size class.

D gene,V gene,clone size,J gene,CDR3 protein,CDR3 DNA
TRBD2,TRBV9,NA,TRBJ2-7,CASSAASGGSGEQYF,TGTGCCAGCAGCGCTGCCAGCGGGGGGTCGGGCGAGCAGTACTTC
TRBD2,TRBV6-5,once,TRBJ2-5,CASRPGLAGQTQYF,TGTGCCAGCAGACCCGGACTAGCAGGGCAGACCCAGTACTTC
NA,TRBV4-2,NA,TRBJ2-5,CASSQGSGETQYF,TGTGCCAGCAGCCAAGGGTCGGGAGAGACCCAGTACTTC
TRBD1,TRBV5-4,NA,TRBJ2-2,CASSSSDRVRTGELFF,TGTGCCAGCAGCTCTTCGGACAGGGTTCGCACCGGGGAGCTGTTTTTT
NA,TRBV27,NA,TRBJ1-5,CASSLGVSDQPQHF,TGTGCCAGCAGTTTGGGGGTATCGGATCAGCCCCAGCATTTT
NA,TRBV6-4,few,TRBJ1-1,CASSPSPGNTEAFF,TGTGCCAGCAGTCCTAGTCCAGGGAACACTGAAGCTTTCTTT
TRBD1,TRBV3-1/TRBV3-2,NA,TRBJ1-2,CASSQAVGRQGWVYGYTF,TGTGCCAGCAGCCAAGCCGTGGGGCGACAGGGGTGGGTCTATGGCTACACCTTC
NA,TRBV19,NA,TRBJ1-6,CASRLIQGTSPLHF,TGTGCCAGTAGATTAATCCAGGGTACTTCACCCCTCCACTTT
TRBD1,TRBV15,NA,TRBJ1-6,CATSRVGGVGSPLHF,TGTGCCACCAGCAGAGTAGGGGGCGTCGGGTCACCCCTCCACTTT
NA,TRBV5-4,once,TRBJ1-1,CASSLHREDEAFF,TGTGCCAGCAGCTTGCACAGGGAGGATGAAGCTTTCTTT
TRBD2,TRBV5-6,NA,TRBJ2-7,CASSPTSGDEQYF,TGTGCCAGCAGCCCTACTAGCGGGGACGAGCAGTACTTC
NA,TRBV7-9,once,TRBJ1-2,CASSRDIITSGYTF,TGTGCCAGCAGTCGGGACATTATAACAAGTGGCTACACCTTC
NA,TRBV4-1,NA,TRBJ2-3,CASSQDGSGSDTQYF,TGCGCCAGCAGCCAAGATGGTTCAGGGTCAGATACGCAGTATTTT
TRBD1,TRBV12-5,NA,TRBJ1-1,CASGNGQGASEAFF,TGTGCTAGTGGTAATGGACAGGGGGCCAGTGAAGCTTTCTTT
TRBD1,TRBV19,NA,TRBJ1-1,CASSIFGQGGSEAFF,TGTGCCAGTAGTATCTTCGGCCAGGGGGGATCTGAAGCTTTCTTT
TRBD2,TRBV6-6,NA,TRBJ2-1,CASSHGLAGGPLNEQFF,TGTGCCAGCAGTCACGGACTAGCGGGGGGACCTCTAAATGAGCAGTTCTTC
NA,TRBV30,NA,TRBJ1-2,CAWSAFVKGYTF,TGTGCCTGGAGTGCCTTCGTAAAAGGCTACACCTTC
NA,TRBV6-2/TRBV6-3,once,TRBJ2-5,CASSSGLGETQYF,TGTGCCAGCAGTTCTGGTCTAGGGGAGACCCAGTACTTC
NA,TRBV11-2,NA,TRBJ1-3,CASSAPGTPPRNTIYF,TGTGCCAGCAGCGCCCCAGGGACCCCCCCAAGGAACACCATATATTTT
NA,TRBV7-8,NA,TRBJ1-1,CASSLARGNTEAFF,TGTGCCAGCAGCTTAGCGAGGGGGAACACTGAAGCTTTCTTT
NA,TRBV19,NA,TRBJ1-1,CASSSPGSLGRDTEAFF,TGTGCCAGTAGTAGCCCCGGGTCTTTGGGCAGGGACACTGAAGCTTTCTTT
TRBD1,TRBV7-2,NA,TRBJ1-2,CASSETGAGGYTF,TGTGCCAGCAGCGAGACAGGGGCTGGTGGCTACACCTTC
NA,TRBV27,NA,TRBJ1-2,CASSLSRGLGYTF,TGTGCCAGCAGTTTATCGCGGGGGCTTGGCTACACCTTC
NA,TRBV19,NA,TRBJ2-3,CASSMSESTDTQYF,TGTGCCAGTAGTATGAGTGAAAGCACAGATACGCAGTATTTT
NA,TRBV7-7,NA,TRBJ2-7,CASSLEGQGTYEQYF,TGTGCTAGCAGCTTAGAGGGGCAGGGGACCTACGAGCAGTACTTC
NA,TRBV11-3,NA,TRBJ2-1,CASSLASYNEQFF,TGTGCCAGCAGCTTAGCCAGTTACAATGAGCAGTTCTTC
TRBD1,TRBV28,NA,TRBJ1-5,CATRSAGTGVFSNQPQHF,TGTGCCACCAGATCAGCAGGGACAGGGGTTTTCAGCAATCAGCCCCAGCATTTT
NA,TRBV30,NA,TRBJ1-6,CAWTLPRHYNSPLHF,TGTGCCTGGACACTGCCCCGCCACTATAATTCACCCCTCCACTTT
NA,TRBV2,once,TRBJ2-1,CASSGQHNEQFF,TGTGCCAGTAGCGGACAGCACAATGAGCAGTTCTTC
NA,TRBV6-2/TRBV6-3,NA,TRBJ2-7,CASSWIPGVRGNYEQYF,TGTGCCAGCAGCTGGATCCCAGGGGTCCGGGGTAACTACGAGCAGTACTTC
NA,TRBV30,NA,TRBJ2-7,CASAEGLYEQYF,TGTGCCTCCGCAGAGGGCCTCTACGAGCAGTACTTC
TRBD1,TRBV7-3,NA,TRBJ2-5,CASSPTGDQETQYF,TGTGCCAGCAGCCCCACAGGGGACCAAGAGACCCAGTACTTC
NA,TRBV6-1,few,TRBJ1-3,CASSEVVGRLSGNTIYF,TGTGCCAGCAGTGAAGTTGTGGGACGTCTCTCTGGAAACACCATATATTTT
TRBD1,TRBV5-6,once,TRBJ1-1,CASSHWGDRVTEAFF,TGTGCCAGCAGCCATTGGGGGGACAGGGTTACTGAAGCTTTCTTT
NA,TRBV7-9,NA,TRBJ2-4,CASSAGPTSENIQYF,TGTGCCAGCAGCGCAGGGCCTACGAGTGAGAACATTCAGTACTTC
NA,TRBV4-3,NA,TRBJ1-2,CASSQDSDLDYGYTF,TGCGCCAGCAGCCAAGATTCGGATCTCGACTATGGCTACACCTTC
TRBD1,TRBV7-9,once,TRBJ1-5,CASSLTGTGQPQHF,TGTGCCAGCAGCTTGACAGGGACAGGACAGCCCCAGCATTTT